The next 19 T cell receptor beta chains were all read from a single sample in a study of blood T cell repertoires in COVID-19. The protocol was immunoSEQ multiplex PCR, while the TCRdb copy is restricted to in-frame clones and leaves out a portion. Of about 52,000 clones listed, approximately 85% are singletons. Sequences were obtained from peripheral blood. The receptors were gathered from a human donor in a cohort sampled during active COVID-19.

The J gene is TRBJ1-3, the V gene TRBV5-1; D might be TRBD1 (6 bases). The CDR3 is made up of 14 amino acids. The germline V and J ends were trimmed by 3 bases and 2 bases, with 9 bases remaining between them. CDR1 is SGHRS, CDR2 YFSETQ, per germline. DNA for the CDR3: TGCGCCAGCAGCTCACAGGGTACTGGAAACACCATATATTTT. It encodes CASSSQGTGNTIYF.

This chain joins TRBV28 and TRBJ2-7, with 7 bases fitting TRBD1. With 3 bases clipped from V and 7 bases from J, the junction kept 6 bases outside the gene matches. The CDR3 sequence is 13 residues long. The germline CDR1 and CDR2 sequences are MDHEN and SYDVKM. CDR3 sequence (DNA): TGTGCCAGCAGTTTTGACAGGGCCAGGGAGCAGTACTTC. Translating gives CASSFDRAREQYF.

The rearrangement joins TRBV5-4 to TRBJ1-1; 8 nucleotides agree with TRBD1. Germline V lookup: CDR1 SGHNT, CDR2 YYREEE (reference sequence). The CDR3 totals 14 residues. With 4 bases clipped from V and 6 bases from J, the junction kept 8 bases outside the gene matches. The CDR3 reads CASSVRTGSSEAFF. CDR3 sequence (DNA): TGTGCCAGCAGCGTTCGGACAGGGAGTTCTGAAGCTTTCTTT.

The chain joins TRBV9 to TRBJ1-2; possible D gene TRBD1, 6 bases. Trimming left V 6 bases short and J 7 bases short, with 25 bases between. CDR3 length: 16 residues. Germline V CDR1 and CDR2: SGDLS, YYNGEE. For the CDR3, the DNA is TGTGCCAGCACTCTCGCCTTGGGGGGGGGCTCTGGTGGCTACACCTTC. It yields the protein CASTLALGGGSGGYTF.

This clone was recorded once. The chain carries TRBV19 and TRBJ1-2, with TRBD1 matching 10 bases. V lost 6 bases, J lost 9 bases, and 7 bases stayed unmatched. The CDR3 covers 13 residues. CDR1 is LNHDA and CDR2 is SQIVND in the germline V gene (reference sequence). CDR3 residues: CASRGQGVISYTF. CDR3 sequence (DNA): TGTGCCAGTAGAGGACAGGGGGTGATCAGCTACACCTTC.

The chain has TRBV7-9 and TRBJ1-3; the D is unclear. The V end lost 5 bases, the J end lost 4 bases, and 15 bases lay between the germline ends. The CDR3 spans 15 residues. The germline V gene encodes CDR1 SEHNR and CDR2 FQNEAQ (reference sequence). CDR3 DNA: TGTGCCAGCAGCCCCGGCAACTCGGGGGGAAACACCATATATTTT. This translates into CASSPGNSGGNTIYF. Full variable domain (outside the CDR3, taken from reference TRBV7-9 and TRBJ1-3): DTGVSQNPRHKITKRGQNVTFRCDPISEHNRLYWYRQTLGQGPEFLTYFQNEAQLEKSRLLSDRFSAERPKGSFSTLEIQRTEQGDSAMYLCASSPGNSGGNTIYFGEGSWLTVV.

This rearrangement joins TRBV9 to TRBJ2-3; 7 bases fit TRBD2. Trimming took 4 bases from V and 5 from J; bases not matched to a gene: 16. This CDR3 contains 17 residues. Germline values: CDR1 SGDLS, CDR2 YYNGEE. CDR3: CASSSEAAGTKQDTQYF. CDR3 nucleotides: TGTGCCAGCAGCTCCGAGGCAGCGGGGACGAAACAAGATACGCAGTATTTT.

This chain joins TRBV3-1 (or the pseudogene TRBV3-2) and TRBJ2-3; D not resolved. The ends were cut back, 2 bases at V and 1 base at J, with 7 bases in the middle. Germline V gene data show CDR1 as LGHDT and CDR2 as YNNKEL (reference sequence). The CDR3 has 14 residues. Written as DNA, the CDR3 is TGTGCCAGCAGCCAACTGCGGCGCACAGATACGCAGTATTTT. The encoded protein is CASSQLRRTDTQYF.

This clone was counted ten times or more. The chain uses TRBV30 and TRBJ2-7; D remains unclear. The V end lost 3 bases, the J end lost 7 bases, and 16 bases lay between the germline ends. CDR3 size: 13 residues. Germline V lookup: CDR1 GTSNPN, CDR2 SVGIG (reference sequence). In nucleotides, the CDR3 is TGTGCCTGGAGCCGTACCCAGCGTGGGGAGCAGTACTTC. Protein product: CAWSRTQRGEQYF.

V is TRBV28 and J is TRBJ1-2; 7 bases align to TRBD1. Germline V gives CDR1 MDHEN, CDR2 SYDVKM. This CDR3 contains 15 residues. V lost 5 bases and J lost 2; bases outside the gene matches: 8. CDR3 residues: CASSPGTVYNYGYTF. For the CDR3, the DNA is TGTGCCAGCAGTCCCGGGACAGTTTACAACTATGGCTACACCTTC.

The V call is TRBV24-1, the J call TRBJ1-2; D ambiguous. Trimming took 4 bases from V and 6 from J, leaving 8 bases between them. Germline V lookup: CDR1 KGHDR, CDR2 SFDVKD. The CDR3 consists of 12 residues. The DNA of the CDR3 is TGTGCCACCAGTGACCGGAGGGATGGCTACACCTTC. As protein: CATSDRRDGYTF.

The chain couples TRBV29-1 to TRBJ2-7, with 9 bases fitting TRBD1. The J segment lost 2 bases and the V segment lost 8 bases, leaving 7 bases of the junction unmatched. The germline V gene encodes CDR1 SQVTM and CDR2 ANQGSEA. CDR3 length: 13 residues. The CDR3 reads CSFARQGAYEQYF. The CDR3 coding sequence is TGCAGCTTCGCCCGACAGGGGGCCTACGAGCAGTACTTC.

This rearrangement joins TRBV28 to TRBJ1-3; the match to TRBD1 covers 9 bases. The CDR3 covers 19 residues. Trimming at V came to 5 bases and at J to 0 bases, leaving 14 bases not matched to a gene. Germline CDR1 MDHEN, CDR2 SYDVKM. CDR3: CASSQPPGGQGSSGNTIYF. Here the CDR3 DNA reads TGTGCCAGCAGTCAACCCCCCGGGGGACAGGGAAGCTCTGGAAACACCATATATTTT.

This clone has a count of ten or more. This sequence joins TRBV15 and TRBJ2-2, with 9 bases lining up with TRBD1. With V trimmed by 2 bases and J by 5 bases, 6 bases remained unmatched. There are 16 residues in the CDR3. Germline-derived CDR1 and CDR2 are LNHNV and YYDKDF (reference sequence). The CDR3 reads CATSRQGQGRTGELFF. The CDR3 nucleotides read TGTGCCACCAGCAGACAGGGACAGGGTAGGACCGGGGAGCTGTTTTTT.

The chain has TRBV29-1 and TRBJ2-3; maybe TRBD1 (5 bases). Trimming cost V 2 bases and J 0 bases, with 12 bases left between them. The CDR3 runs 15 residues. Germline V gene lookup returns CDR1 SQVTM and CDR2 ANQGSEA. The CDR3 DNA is TGCAGCGTTGAATCCCAGGGCACTAGCACAGATACGCAGTATTTT. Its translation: CSVESQGTSTDTQYF.

The DNA of the CDR3 is TGTGCCAGCAGTACAGGTAGCAATCAGCCCCAGCATTTT. The encoded protein is CASSTGSNQPQHF. V and J are TRBV28 and TRBJ1-5, with D tentatively TRBD1 (5 bases). The CDR3 has 13 amino acids. Between the trimmed V and J ends, which lost 5 bases and 0 bases, there was a span of 5 bases. The germline V gene encodes CDR1 MDHEN and CDR2 SYDVKM.

This CDR3 is CASSPLPGQGRLDGYTF. CDR3 nucleotides: TGTGCCAGCTCACCGCTACCGGGACAGGGGCGATTGGATGGCTACACCTTC. The V call is TRBV18, the J call TRBJ1-2, with 10 nucleotides matching TRBD1. Per germline, CDR1 KGHSH and CDR2 LQKENI. Losses at the gene ends were 3 bases for V and 6 bases for J; bases not matched to a gene: 13. This CDR3 is built from 17 residues.

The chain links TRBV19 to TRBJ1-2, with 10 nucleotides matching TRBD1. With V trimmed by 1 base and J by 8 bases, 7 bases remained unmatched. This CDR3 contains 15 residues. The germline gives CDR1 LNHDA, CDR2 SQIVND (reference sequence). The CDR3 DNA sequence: TGTGCCAGTAGTATAGGGGGACAGGGGTATGCCGGCTACACCTTC. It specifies CASSIGGQGYAGYTF.

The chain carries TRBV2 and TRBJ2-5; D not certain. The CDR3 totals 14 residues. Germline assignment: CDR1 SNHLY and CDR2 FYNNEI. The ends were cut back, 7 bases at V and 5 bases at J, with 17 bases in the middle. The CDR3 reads CASIRDVRQETQYF. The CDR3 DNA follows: TGTGCCAGCATTCGAGACGTGCGGCAGGAGACCCAGTACTTC.